This T cell receptor beta chain was identified during a study of cytomegalovirus exposure and HLA in healthy donors (dated by TCRdb to 2017 to 2019). Looking at the study overall: In an earlier analysis of 587 of the donors, around 290 Gb of sequence data and 100 million or so unique TCR beta sequences from about 179 million T cells were reported. Approximately 330 gigabases of sequencing data and approximately 91 million unique TCR sequences made up an early release that covered around 640 HLA-typed donors. Of the 300 to 400 genotyped donors, 81% fell in the genetic ancestry cluster associated with self-reported Caucasian donors. The study aimed to test whether cataloging public T cell receptors could reveal signatures of past pathogen exposure. The study used immunosequencing to profile the T cell repertoires of more than 650 subjects and linked those repertoires to cytomegalovirus serostatus. Along with the approximately 670-subject first cohort, a separate validation cohort of over a hundred different subjects was used. To predict cytomegalovirus infection status, the study combined high-throughput TCR immunosequencing, statistical association of individual TCRs with disease status, and machine learning. A later analysis re-examined previously published TCR beta repertoires from more than 600 donors and added high-resolution HLA genotyping to investigate patterns of TCR occurrence. Rather than using new phenotypic data, the later analysis identified candidate immune exposures from TCR beta sequences and from how often those sequences occurred across donors. To decide whether each TCR beta V gene segment behaved as functional or pseudogenic, an earlier analysis of fewer than 750 of the donors relied on high-throughput TCR beta sequencing. Donor age, sex, ethnicity and CMV serostatus were collected together with the repertoire data. A later genetic analysis took genome-wide SNP genotypes for about 55% of the roughly 700 donors and used that subset as a discovery cohort. All discovery cohort repertoires had been generated on a single sequencing platform. HLA typing covered class I and class II loci at four-digit resolution. Typing coverage differed by locus: A, B, C, DRB1 and DQB1 were typed in about 620-630 donors, DQA1 in approximately 520, DPA1 in 600 to 610, and DPB1 in 450 to 490. Because of strong linkage in the cohort, roughly five DR-DQ haplotypes were treated as single units for association and clustering. Among about 370 genotyped donors of the cohort, an average of about 220,000 unique TCR beta nucleotide sequences was sequenced per donor, of which about 19% were non-productive.

As concerns this clone: Which antigen it targets is not known. Per-base quality was not reported, and no clone a single base away is much larger than it.

General findings and caveats noted by the study authors: Three of the identified cytomegalovirus-associated TCR beta chains were confirmed in vitro to be specific for cytomegalovirus antigens. V-gene and J-gene trimming of TCR beta chains was associated with a missense DCLRE1C variant in a later genetic analysis, and the association was replicated in an independent cohort. This cohort had only TCR beta chains sequenced, and the lack of alpha or paired-chain data limited which features could be detected. In an earlier analysis of 587 of the donors, most TCR beta V segments appeared in productive rearrangements about 87% or about 30% of the time, broadly matching IMGT annotations. A further reported finding was that TCR beta sequences accurately predicted the HLA-A and HLA-B alleles for most subjects in the first cohort. Specific HLA alleles were associated with over 15,000 TCR beta sequences at a false discovery rate of 0.05 in a later analysis. In both the original and validation cohorts, the classifier was reported to diagnose cytomegalovirus status with high specificity and sensitivity. According to a later analysis, TCR association rates differed among HLA loci, with DRB1 alleles showing the most associated TCRs and HLA-C alleles showing the fewest. Compared with equally common non-associated chains, HLA-associated TCR beta chains in a later analysis were more clonally expanded and had lower generation probabilities. According to a later genetic analysis, donors in an Asian-associated ancestry cluster had fewer N-insertions in productive TCRs than the approximately 710-donor mean. Because counts were too low, 15 to 20 rarely observed V segments, including chromosome 9 orphons, were excluded from the earlier analysis of a few hundred of the donors. Roughly uniform sequencing depth across donors was assumed in presence/absence analyses, although this assumption may not hold. According to a later analysis, most CMV-associated TCR beta chains appeared to be HLA-restricted, and the HLA associations seemed to be driven largely by CMV exposure. In the study, 164 TCR beta chains were listed as associated with cytomegalovirus. The authors suggested that the approach could potentially be extended to other disease states and immunological phenotypes. Linkage disequilibrium might explain the correlated functional status among segregating V segments, but an unknown experimental factor could not be ruled out. While some public TCRs were present in many individuals, most TCR sequences turned up only very rarely across donors. Some IMGT-functional V segments, including TRBV6-2 and TRBV6-3, could not be distinguished by the 87-base-pair reads and were therefore excluded. Assigning TCR associations to individual alleles was difficult when HLA alleles, especially DR and DQ, strongly co-occurred. HLA typing was unavailable for some donors at each locus, so association tests used only the typed subset. The sequencing pipeline was judged likely to have produced a cluster of highly shared sequence variants as a technical artifact. For the cohort, immune exposure information was limited to CMV serostatus. According to a later analysis, parvovirus B19, influenza, CMV and Epstein-Barr virus appeared linked to several top co-occurrence clusters.

Preparation of the library involved the immunoSEQ multiplex PCR assay. A mixture of 60 forward primers for TCR Vbeta segments and 13 reverse primers for TCR Jbeta segments was used in the multiplex PCR. The CDR3 region of rearranged TCR beta genes was amplified from genomic DNA with a multiplex PCR assay. Amplified TCR beta libraries were sequenced as 87-base-pair reads on the Illumina HiSeq System. From the authors' description of their analysis: A later analysis tallied around 87 million unique TCR beta chains across the 666 repertoires, and some 10 million of those chains were shared by two or more donors. A nearest-neighbor algorithm error-corrected the raw reads and collapsed the reads into unique sequences, merging closely related sequences to remove PCR and sequencing errors. Alignment of CDR3 sequences to IMGT reference sequences was used to assign V, D and J gene segments. For a sequence to be retained, a match of at least six nucleotides to both a V gene segment and a J gene segment was required. A rearrangement counted as productive if the CDR3 had no stop codons and remained in frame with V and J, and every other rearrangement counted as non-productive. Following IMGT convention, CDR3 was defined as the stretch from the second conserved V-encoded cysteine up to the conserved J-encoded phenylalanine. The earlier analysis of about 620 of the donors excluded sequences that lacked an unambiguous match to a single V gene segment. In an earlier analysis of several hundred of the donors, a V segment was called functional when productive rearrangements were above 56.7%, and segregating when the standard deviation between donors exceeded 5%. To diagnose cytomegalovirus status from the catalog of TCR beta chain sequences, a statistical classification framework was built. In a later analysis, V and J genes were assigned by comparing TCR nucleotide sequences against IMGT/GENE-DB human TR gene sequences. In a later analysis, CDR3 sequences and most-parsimonious VDJ recombination scenarios were assigned using the TCRdist pipeline. A later analysis defined each TCR beta chain by its CDR3 amino acid sequence plus V-gene family, and excluded reads lacking a unique V-gene family. A later analysis removed over 500 highly shared, low-generation-probability nucleotide sequences to deal with suspected cross-contamination and a sequencing artifact. In a later analysis, a clonal expansion index for each public chain was calculated from normalized within-repertoire ranks of inferred template counts. In a later analysis, generation probabilities were computed with a VDJ recombination model fitted to out-of-frame rearrangements, and the resulting probabilities were checked against IGoR. A later analysis scored TCR-TCR, TCR-HLA and TCR-CMV co-occurrence with hypergeometric tests, applying a repertoire-size bias correction to TCR pairs. In a later analysis, false discovery rates were estimated by permuting HLA or CMV assignments 20 times. A later analysis grouped co-occurring TCRs with DBSCAN, adding TCRdist sequence similarity when clustering within HLA-allele-positive subsets. Co-occurrence clustering excluded repertoires with fewer than 30,000 or more than 120,000 public chains, plus five with anomalous nucleotide sharing. This is the immuneACCESS table as TCRdb keeps it, with only in-frame sequences that have V and J called. A part of the clones is gone; compared with another copy, unresolved V genes explain less than half, and the rest is unexplained. The V and J calls and the clone size are those of that table, but D and trimming were determined from the DNA. The sample profile shows 150,000 to 200,000 clones; around 88% of them were found once. The leading ten clones occupy around 0.85% of the sample.

In total, roughly 670 healthy bone marrow donors made up the cohort. At the time of sampling, every cohort member was nominally healthy, though immune exposures that went unrecorded were likely present. The donor tested CMV seronegative, placing the donor among the 350 to 400 seronegative members of the cohort. Each donor provided a peripheral blood sample, and peripheral blood mononuclear cells were used for TCR beta sequencing. Genomic DNA extraction from the blood cell samples was performed with the Qiagen DNeasy Blood Extraction Kit. Per the germline V gene (reference sequence), LNHDA is the CDR1 and SQIVND is the CDR2. Deletion took 6 bases off V and 3 bases off J, with a span of 9 bases between the germline ends. Spanning cysteine to phenylalanine, the CDR3 consists of 13 amino acids. Of all the DNA, just the CDR3 is kept, 39 bases in frame from base 1.

Input material: PBMCs. The chain was built from TRBV19 and TRBJ1-5; TRBD1 is a weak D gene call, 5 bases matching. The source is a woman aged 25 to 39 in good health and CMV-seronegative. The CDR3 is CASRGETNQPQHF. The sequence in DNA is TGTGCCAGTAGAGGGGAAACCAATCAGCCCCAGCATTTT.